This T cell receptor (beta chain) was documented in a study of shared clonotypes between healthy human individuals. Study conclusions and caveats: Non-shared clonotypes had lower generation probabilities than clonotypes shared by all four sorted-subset donors.

The naive CD8 fraction comprised CD45RO-negative cells positively selected for CCR7 and excluded terminally differentiated effector memory CD45RA+ cells. Free of recent acute infections or vaccinations, the donors were healthy HIV-negative adults. About this clone: Its antigen is as yet unknown. Other nucleotide sequences in the sample specify the same CDR3.

CDR1 MNHEY and CDR2 SVGAGI come from the germline V gene. This CDR3 spans 14 amino acids. V was trimmed by 2 bases and J by 1 base, leaving 8 bases between them. This was a deep-level run. As originally analysed: With immunoSEQ giving junction-only sequences and no quality scores, filtering differed. TCRdb's copy holds only in-frame clones and misses some; the assay was immunoSEQ multiplex PCR. The V and J calls and the clone size are those of that table, but D and trimming were determined from the DNA. Found here are roughly 2 million clones, approximately 94% of them singletons; the top ten hold roughly 1.1%.

The chain uses TRBV6-5 and TRBJ1-1; D not certain. The sequence was collected from a man younger than 35 in good health. The sequenced sample was naive CD8+ T cells sorted from blood. For the CDR3, the DNA is TGTGCCAGCAGTTACGTTGGCGGGAACACTGAAGCTTTCTTT. Amino acids: CASSYVGGNTEAFF.